The clone carrying this T cell receptor (beta chain) was seen only a few times. Its antigen is unidentified. The time point is: sample taken at primary tumor resection. Sequencing covered unsorted whole RNA taken from tumor, nontumor lung or frozen PBMC. The data are from a study of spatial heterogeneity in lung cancer. Study as a whole: Alpha-chain detections were consistently fewer than beta-chain detections among the sequences.

Per germline, CDR1 SQVTM and CDR2 ANQGSEA. The CDR3 runs 11 residues. V lost 7 bases, J lost 8 bases, and 7 bases stayed unmatched. Every molecule of TCR cDNA had its own unique molecular identifier. TCRdb fed the 5' RACE reads into MiXCR, producing one record per CDR3 protein. Of some 1,100 distinct CDR3 sequences listed, 26% are singletons. Findings and limits, study-wide: Tracking of tumor mutation counts was seen in expanded intratumoral alpha and beta TCR counts.

The chain recombines TRBV29-1 with TRBJ2-5; 7 bases align to TRBD1. The TCR comes from a male donor with early-stage non-small cell lung cancer. Here the sequenced sample was lung tumor tissue, taken at surgery. In DNA form, the CDR3 reads TGCAGCGCACAAACAGGGGAAACCCAGTACTTC. Protein sequence: CSAQTGETQYF.